The 32 T cell receptor beta chains reported below all come from one sample, sequenced in a study of cytomegalovirus exposure and HLA in healthy donors. Primers: 60 Vbeta forward and 13 Jbeta reverse. Some clones are missing from TCRdb's copy, which holds only in-frame ones; the method was immunoSEQ multiplex PCR. The data hold about 150,000 clones, with around 75% observed a single time. Sequencing was performed on PBMCs. These receptor sequences come from a male donor in good health and CMV-seronegative.

The chain combines TRBV11-2 with TRBJ2-5; 10 nucleotides match TRBD2. The ends lost 5 bases at V and 11 bases at J; junction bases unmatched: 11. Germline V gene lookup returns CDR1 SGHAT and CDR2 FQNNGV. The CDR3 has 14 amino acids. CDR3 loop: CASSESGGGWEQYF. The CDR3 nucleotides are TGTGCCAGCAGCGAGAGCGGGGGGGGTTGGGAGCAGTACTTC.

The chain couples TRBV19 to TRBJ2-1; 10 bases line up with TRBD2. Per the germline V gene, CDR1 is LNHDA and CDR2 is SQIVND (reference sequence). The CDR3 has 16 amino acids. V lost 3 bases and J lost 3; bases outside the gene matches: 5. DNA of the CDR3: TGTGCCAGTAGTATTCTTAGCGGGGGGAACTACAATGAGCAGTTCTTC. Amino acid sequence: CASSILSGGNYNEQFF.

This chain links TRBV11-2 with TRBJ2-3; D is unresolved. In germline, CDR1 is SGHAT, CDR2 FQNNGV. Trimming shortened V by 5 bases and J by 9 bases, and 15 bases separated the two germline ends. This CDR3 spans 13 amino acids. CDR3 DNA sequence: TGTGCCAGCAGCCCTCAGACTCCCTCCACGCAGTATTTT. This sequence encodes CASSPQTPSTQYF.

Of note for this clone: Mismatch with germline at one junction end may stem from a read error. This chain uses TRBV7-9 with TRBJ2-7, with a weak D call TRBD2 (5 bases). Germline loops: CDR1 SEHNR, CDR2 FQNEAQ (reference sequence). The CDR3 has 14 residues. The CDR3 region is CASRPPGNSYKQYF. The CDR3 coding sequence is TGTGCCAGCAGACCCCCGGGAAACTCCTACAAGCAGTACTTC.

This sequence joins TRBV4-3 and TRBJ1-5; TRBD1 matches 8 bases. The germline CDR1 and CDR2 sequences are LGHNA and YSLEER. The ends lost 0 bases at V and 1 base at J; junction bases unmatched: 11. CDR3 length: 19 amino acids. In DNA, the CDR3 is TGCGCCAGCAGCCAAGATTTAAGGACAGGGTGGGAGAGCAATCAGCCCCAGCATTTT. Translating it yields CASSQDLRTGWESNQPQHF.

This clone was picked up one time. The chain employs TRBV5-1 and TRBJ1-4; TRBD1 is a possible D gene (5 bases). Germline V gene lookup returns CDR1 SGHRS and CDR2 YFSETQ. V dropped 2 bases and J dropped 6 bases, with 11 bases sitting between them. This CDR3 has 14 amino acids. The CDR3 nucleotides read TGCGCCAGCAGCTTATCAGGGTGGGATGAAAAACTGTTTTTT. Its translation: CASSLSGWDEKLFF. Filled out from reference TRBV5-1 and TRBJ1-4, the complete variable domain reads KAGVTQTPRYLIKTRGQQVTLSCSPISGHRSVSWYQQTPGQGLQFLFEYFSETQRNKGNFPGRFSGRQFSNSRSEMNVSTLELGDSALYLCASSLSGWDEKLFFGSGTQLSVL.

The CDR3 nucleotides are TGTGCCAGCAGCCTCGCGGGCACTGAAGCTTTCTTT. This codes for CASSLAGTEAFF. The rearrangement uses TRBV11-2 and TRBJ1-1; D is undetermined. Germline CDR1 and CDR2: SGHAT and FQNNGV. V lost 5 bases and J 4 bases, leaving 8 bases between the germline ends. The CDR3 covers 12 residues.

The chain is built from TRBV27 and TRBJ1-4; the match to TRBD1 covers 7 bases. J gave up 6 bases and V 5 bases, and 9 bases lay outside the gene matches. The CDR3 has 15 residues. Germline CDR1 is MNHEY and CDR2 is SMNVEV (reference sequence). The CDR3 region is CASSPQGDLYEKLFF. The CDR3 nucleotides are TGTGCCAGCAGTCCCCAGGGGGACCTTTATGAAAAACTGTTTTTT.

In nucleotides, the CDR3 is TGTGCCAGCAGCGAGGACAGGGGGGATCAGCCCCAGCATTTT. This sequence encodes CASSEDRGDQPQHF. This chain connects TRBV4-2 to TRBJ1-5; 10 positions agree with TRBD1. CDR1 and CDR2 (germline): LGHNA, YNFKEQ. V shed 5 bases, J shed 5 bases, and the junction held 3 bases outside the gene matches. This CDR3 comprises 14 residues.

V is TRBV19 and J is TRBJ2-7, with D perhaps matching TRBD1 (6 bases). Germline CDR1 LNHDA, CDR2 SQIVND (reference sequence). The V and J ends lost 6 bases and 1 base respectively, with 16 bases between them. The CDR3 is 15 amino acids. DNA of the CDR3: TGTGCCAGTAGCCCGACAGGCCAGTGGTCCTACGAGCAGTACTTC. The encoded protein is CASSPTGQWSYEQYF.

This CDR3 reads CASSRRLPGAGELFF. CDR3 sequence (DNA): TGTGCCAGCAGCCGTCGCTTGCCGGGAGCCGGGGAGCTGTTTTTT. The gene calls are TRBV7-6 and TRBJ2-2; D might be TRBD2 (6 bases). The CDR3 spans 15 residues. The germline V and J ends were trimmed by 5 bases and 6 bases, with 16 bases remaining between them. Germline V gene sequence: CDR1 SGHVS, CDR2 FNYEAQ. Supplemented by reference TRBV7-6 and TRBJ2-2, the full variable domain reads GAGVSQSPRYKVTKRGQDVALRCDPISGHVSLYWYRQALGQGPEFLTYFNYEAQQDKSGLPNDRFSAERPEGSISTLTIQRTEQRDSAMYRCASSRRLPGAGELFFGEGSRLTVL.

J is TRBJ1-6 and V is TRBV9; D perhaps matches TRBD1 (5 bases). Trimming removed 7 bases from V and 9 bases from J, with 23 bases in between. The CDR3 length is 16 residues. CDR1 SGDLS and CDR2 YYNGEE come from the germline V gene. This CDR3 reads CASGGGWGVGSSPLHF. The DNA of the CDR3 is TGTGCCAGCGGCGGCGGGTGGGGGGTGGGGAGTTCACCCCTCCACTTT.

This clone has just a few counts. The chain links TRBV19 to TRBJ2-2; TRBD1 is a possible D gene (5 bases). This CDR3 region has 14 residues. The V gene lost 4 bases and the J gene lost 5 bases, with 11 bases spanning the gap. From germline, CDR1 is LNHDA and CDR2 SQIVND (reference sequence). In DNA, the CDR3 is TGTGCCAGTAGTACCTCCCAGGGAACCGGGGAGCTGTTTTTT. This codes for CASSTSQGTGELFF.

This chain connects TRBV6-5 to TRBJ1-1; 10 bases agree with TRBD1. The CDR3 loop spans 16 amino acids. The germline CDR1 and CDR2 sequences are MNHEY and SVGAGI. V dropped 4 bases and J dropped 2; count of bases not matched to a gene: 7. The chain's CDR3 is CASSSGGQGSNTEAFF. CDR3 nucleotides: TGTGCCAGCAGTTCTGGGGGACAGGGGTCAAACACTGAAGCTTTCTTT.

V usage is TRBV29-1 and J usage is TRBJ1-2; 10 bases map to TRBD1. The CDR3 sequence is 13 residues long. Germline CDR1 and CDR2: SQVTM and ANQGSEA. V gave up 6 bases and J gave up 0 bases; unmatched junction bases: 1. CDR3 protein: CSVGTGANYGYTF. CDR3 bases: TGCAGCGTGGGGACAGGGGCTAACTATGGCTACACCTTC.

V and J are TRBV7-8 and TRBJ1-4, with TRBD1 as a possible D gene (5 bases). V was shortened by 7 bases and J by 2 bases, with 14 bases between the two germline ends. This CDR3 is built from 15 residues. In germline, CDR1 is SGHVS, CDR2 FQNEAQ. The chain's CDR3 is CASTYNGATNEKLFF. For the CDR3, the DNA is TGTGCCAGCACGTATAATGGGGCCACTAATGAAAAACTGTTTTTT.

To note about this clone: The junction departs from germline at one end; a sequencing error may be responsible. The CDR3: CTSSPGQDYGYTF. The CDR3 DNA sequence: TGTACCAGCAGTCCGGGACAGGACTATGGCTACACCTTC. This chain joins TRBV2 and TRBJ1-2, with 8 bases matching TRBD1. The CDR3 totals 13 residues. Germline CDR1 SNHLY, CDR2 FYNNEI.

Here the CDR3 reads CASRRDRGGNEKLFF. The CDR3 DNA reads TGTGCCAGTAGAAGGGACAGGGGAGGTAATGAAAAACTGTTTTTT. The V and J genes are TRBV19 and TRBJ1-4, with 10 nucleotides matching TRBD1. The CDR3 length is 15 residues. Germline V CDR1 and CDR2: LNHDA, SQIVND (reference sequence). The V and J ends lost 6 bases and 4 bases, in that order; junction bases with no gene match: 5.

The V gene is TRBV7-6, the J gene TRBJ1-5, with D unclear. V gave up 5 bases and J gave up 7 bases, with 12 bases separating them. The CDR3 extends over 13 amino acids. Germline V gives CDR1 SGHVS, CDR2 FNYEAQ. CDR3 bases: TGTGCCAGCAGCCCCGGTACAGACCAGCCCCAGCATTTT. Encoded protein: CASSPGTDQPQHF.

J is TRBJ2-5 and V is TRBV5-4; TRBD2 agrees at 13 bases. The CDR3 totals 18 residues. The ends lost 4 bases at V and 2 bases at J; junction bases unmatched: 11. The germline V gene encodes CDR1 SGHNT and CDR2 YYREEE (reference sequence). The CDR3 reads CASSRTGLAGFRQETQYF. The CDR3 region has the DNA TGTGCCAGCAGCCGAACGGGACTAGCGGGGTTCCGGCAAGAGACCCAGTACTTC.

The V call is TRBV7-6, the J call TRBJ2-6; TRBD1 matches at 9 bases. The germline V gene has CDR1 SGHVS and CDR2 FNYEAQ. Losses at the gene ends were 1 base for V and 2 bases for J; bases not matched to a gene: 9. The CDR3 is 19 residues long. CDR3 DNA: TGTGCCAGCAGCTTAGACGACAGGGGGATGGTGGCTGGGGCCAACGTCCTGACTTTC. Its protein is CASSLDDRGMVAGANVLTF.

This chain joins TRBV10-3 and TRBJ2-6; weak D call: TRBD2 (6 bases). The CDR3 totals 14 residues. Trimming shortened V by 8 bases and J by 4 bases, and 12 bases separated the two germline ends. The germline V gene has CDR1 ENHRY and CDR2 SYGVKD. CDR3 bases: TGTGCCATCGCCAGGGAGGCCGGGGCCAACGTCCTGACTTTC. Its protein product is CAIAREAGANVLTF.

This CDR3 reads CASRDTGSNEKLFF. The CDR3 DNA sequence: TGTGCCAGCAGGGACACTGGATCTAATGAAAAACTGTTTTTT. The rearrangement joins TRBV6-5 to TRBJ1-4; maybe TRBD1 (5 bases). Germline assignment: CDR1 MNHEY and CDR2 SVGAGI. V lost 6 bases and J lost 3, with 11 bases in between. This CDR3 is 14 amino acids long.

The V gene is TRBV7-2, the J gene TRBJ2-7; 8 positions match TRBD1. V lost 5 bases to trimming and J lost 3 bases; unmatched junction nucleotides: 3. CDR3 length equals 13 residues. Germline lookup yields CDR1 SGHTA and CDR2 FQGNSA. The CDR3 DNA reads TGTGCCAGCAGCATCGACAGGGGCTACGAGCAGTACTTC. Translated, it gives CASSIDRGYEQYF.

The chain uses TRBV27 and TRBJ1-4, with 7 bases fitting TRBD1. Germline loops: CDR1 MNHEY, CDR2 SMNVEV (reference sequence). This CDR3 is 12 amino acids long. The J segment lost 6 bases and the V segment lost 8 bases, leaving 3 bases of the junction unmatched. The CDR3 sequence is CASSGTDEKLFF. CDR3 in DNA: TGTGCCAGCTCCGGGACAGATGAAAAACTGTTTTTT.

This rearrangement joins TRBV27 to TRBJ2-1, with D tentatively TRBD2 (5 bases). Germline loops: CDR1 MNHEY, CDR2 SMNVEV (reference sequence). The V and J ends lost 4 bases and 2 bases respectively, with 15 bases between them. The CDR3 sequence is 16 residues long. CDR3 in DNA: TGTGCCAGCAGTTCACTTAGCGCTTATCCCTACAATGAGCAGTTCTTC. Its protein is CASSSLSAYPYNEQFF.

This clone has only one observation. The chain carries TRBV4-3 and TRBJ1-2; a weak D match, TRBD1 (5 bases). The germline gives CDR1 LGHNA, CDR2 YSLEER. Trimming pared 4 bases from V and 9 bases from J, leaving 21 bases between. The CDR3 extends over 15 amino acids. The CDR3 sequence: CASSLAAGYGGSYTF. The CDR3 nucleotides read TGCGCCAGCAGCCTCGCTGCAGGGTACGGGGGGAGCTACACCTTC.

Only a few counts were recorded for this clone. V and J are TRBV6-5 and TRBJ2-2; D is uncertain. Trimming cost V 5 bases and J 1 base, with 8 bases left between them. The CDR3 covers 14 residues. Germline V gives CDR1 MNHEY, CDR2 SVGAGI. CDR3 sequence (DNA): TGTGCCAGCAGTAGAACAGTGAACACCGGGGAGCTGTTTTTT. Translation: CASSRTVNTGELFF.

This rearrangement joins TRBV7-2 to TRBJ1-4; 8 positions agree with TRBD1. This CDR3 comprises 17 residues. Unmatched junction bases numbered 4, after V lost 1 base and J lost 0 bases. Germline CDR1 is SGHTA and CDR2 is FQGNSA. For the CDR3, the DNA is TGTGCCAGCAGCTTAGGAACAGGGGGGTCAACTAATGAAAAACTGTTTTTT. Amino acids: CASSLGTGGSTNEKLFF. Together with reference TRBV7-2 and TRBJ1-4, the CDR3 gives the full variable domain: GAGVSQSPSNKVTEKGKDVELRCDPISGHTALYWYRQSLGQGLEFLIYFQGNSAPDKSGLPSDRFSAERTGGSVSTLTIQRTQQEDSAVYLCASSLGTGGSTNEKLFFGSGTQLSVL.

The rearrangement joins TRBV27 to TRBJ1-1, with 8 bases identical to TRBD1. The CDR3 extends over 14 amino acids. J lost 2 bases, V lost 4 bases, and 3 bases had no gene match. CDR1 and CDR2 (germline): MNHEY, SMNVEV (reference sequence). CDR3 in amino acids: CASSSDRDNTEAFF. DNA of the CDR3: TGTGCCAGCAGTTCGGACAGGGATAACACTGAAGCTTTCTTT.

The chain employs TRBV2 and TRBJ1-2; 7 nucleotides align to TRBD1. V lost 7 bases, J lost 4 bases, and 9 bases stayed unmatched. CDR3 length: 14 amino acids. Looked up from germline, CDR1 is SNHLY and CDR2 is FYNNEI. The CDR3 protein is CASNRDSSSYGYTF. CDR3 sequence (DNA): TGTGCCAGCAACCGGGACAGTTCCTCCTATGGCTACACCTTC.

CDR3 residues: CASRGSSYNEQFF. As DNA, the CDR3 is TGTGCCAGCAGGGGCAGCTCCTACAATGAGCAGTTCTTC. The chain employs TRBV6-1 and TRBJ2-1; D gene ambiguous. CDR1 and CDR2 (germline): MNHNS, SASEGT. V was cut by 6 bases and J by 0 bases, with 6 bases left in between. There are 13 residues in the CDR3.